This TCR beta chain was sequenced in a study of blood T cell repertoires in COVID-19. Assay used: immunoSEQ multiplex PCR; TCRdb lists only in-frame clones, some missing. Of some 300,000 clones in the sample, about nine tenths were seen once. The ends were cut back, 2 bases at V and 4 bases at J, with 20 bases in the middle. The CDR3 is made up of 17 amino acids. Looked up from germline, CDR1 is MNHNS and CDR2 is SASEGT. This receptor was taken from a woman aged 50 to 60 who had been exposed to COVID-19. The chain carries TRBV6-1 and TRBJ1-2; a possible D gene is TRBD1 (6 bases). The sequenced sample was PBMCs or T cells enriched from blood (not recorded which). The DNA for the CDR3 is TGTGCCAGCAGTGAATTGGGGGCAGGACGAACCAGCTATGGCTACACCTTC. Protein product: CASSELGAGRTSYGYTF.